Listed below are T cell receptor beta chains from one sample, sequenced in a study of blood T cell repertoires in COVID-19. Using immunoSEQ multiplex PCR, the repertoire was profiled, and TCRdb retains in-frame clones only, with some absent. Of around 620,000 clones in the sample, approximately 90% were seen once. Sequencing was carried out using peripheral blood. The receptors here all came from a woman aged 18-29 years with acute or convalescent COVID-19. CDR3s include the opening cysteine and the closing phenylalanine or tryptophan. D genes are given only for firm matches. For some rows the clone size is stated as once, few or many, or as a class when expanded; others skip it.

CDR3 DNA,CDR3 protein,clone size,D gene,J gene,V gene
TGTGCCAGCAGCTCCTCGTGGACAGGGGTTTCCGAGCAGTACTTC,CASSSSWTGVSEQYF,NA,TRBD1,TRBJ2-7,TRBV7-2
TGTGCCAGCAGATCGGGGGTTAACTATGGCTACACCTTC,CASRSGVNYGYTF,NA,NA,TRBJ1-2,TRBV27
TGTGCCAGCAGCAAAGAGTGTGGGGAGACAGGGAAGACCAAAAACATTCAGTACTTC,CASSKECGETGKTKNIQYF,once,NA,TRBJ2-4,TRBV21-1
TGTGCCAGCACGGGGGACTCTGGAAACACCATATATTTT,CASTGDSGNTIYF,NA,NA,TRBJ1-3,TRBV7-8
TGTGCCTGCAACCGGGACAGGGTTCACGAAAAACTGTTTTTT,CACNRDRVHEKLFF,NA,TRBD1,TRBJ1-4,TRBV30
TGCAGCGTTGAACTTGCGACAGGCAATGAAAAACTGTTTTTT,CSVELATGNEKLFF,NA,NA,TRBJ1-4,TRBV29-1
TGCGCCAGCAGCTCACGACAGGGCGGGACCGGGGAGCTGTTTTTT,CASSSRQGGTGELFF,NA,TRBD1,TRBJ2-2,TRBV5-1
TGTGCCAGCAGTTTTGCAGGAAGCTATGGCTACACCTTC,CASSFAGSYGYTF,NA,NA,TRBJ1-2,TRBV12-3/TRBV12-4
TGCGCCAGCAGCTTGGACGGAGGACAGGGGAACTATGGCTACACCTTC,CASSLDGGQGNYGYTF,NA,TRBD1,TRBJ1-2,TRBV5-1
TGTGCCAGCAGTTACTCGAGGACGGGGACTATCCAGTACTTC,CASSYSRTGTIQYF,NA,TRBD2,TRBJ2-5,TRBV6-5
TGTGCCAGCAGCCTTCACCAGGGGAGCGGCTACACCTTC,CASSLHQGSGYTF,NA,NA,TRBJ1-2,TRBV6-2/TRBV6-3
TGTGCTAGTGCACTCCCGGGACAGGGGGCTGGTCAGCCCCAGCATTTT,CASALPGQGAGQPQHF,NA,TRBD1,TRBJ1-5,TRBV12-5
TGTGCCAGCAGCTTAGTTACAGGGGCCGCTGAAGCTTTCTTT,CASSLVTGAAEAFF,NA,TRBD1,TRBJ1-1,TRBV7-9
TGTGCCAGCAGCGTCGGGACAGGGAACGAGCAGTACTTC,CASSVGTGNEQYF,once,TRBD1,TRBJ2-7,TRBV5-6
TGTGCCAGTACCTCAGGGGCGACCCTTGAAGCTTTCTTT,CASTSGATLEAFF,NA,NA,TRBJ1-1,TRBV19
TGCAGCGCTAAGGAGGCCCCCCCAAGACAGGGCGTTAGAGAGACCCAGTACTTC,CSAKEAPPRQGVRETQYF,NA,TRBD1,TRBJ2-5,TRBV29-1
TGCGCCAGCAGCTTGGCCTTCTTACAAGCAACTAATGAAAAACTGTTTTTT,CASSLAFLQATNEKLFF,NA,NA,TRBJ1-4,TRBV5-1
TGTGCCAGTTACTTCGGAGCCGCCGGGACAGGGATTGGCTATGGCTACACCTTC,CASYFGAAGTGIGYGYTF,NA,TRBD1,TRBJ1-2,TRBV19
TGTGCCAGCAGCCGCGGACAGGGGACGCAGTTCTTC,CASSRGQGTQFF,NA,TRBD1,TRBJ2-1,TRBV12-3/TRBV12-4
TGTGCCAGCAGCCCACGGGAAGTGGTAGTGGACACCATATATTTT,CASSPREVVVDTIYF,NA,NA,TRBJ1-3,TRBV7-9
TGCGCCAGCAGCCCGACTGTGAACACCGGGGAGCTGTTTTTT,CASSPTVNTGELFF,NA,NA,TRBJ2-2,TRBV5-1
TGTGCCAGCAGTGCTACAGGGGTTTATTCACCCCTCCACTTT,CASSATGVYSPLHF,NA,TRBD1,TRBJ1-6,TRBV2
TGTGCCAGCAACGGCGACAGCTATGGCTACACCTTC,CASNGDSYGYTF,NA,NA,TRBJ1-2,TRBV2
TGTGCCAGCAGATCCGGACAGTATAGCAATCAGCCCCAGCATTTT,CASRSGQYSNQPQHF,once,NA,TRBJ1-5,TRBV2
TGTGCCAGCAACCCAGCGGGGGGGCGGGATACGCAGTATTTT,CASNPAGGRDTQYF,NA,TRBD2,TRBJ2-3,TRBV5-4
TGTGCCTGTCGGACAGGGGGATGGTACACCTTC,CACRTGGWYTF,once,TRBD1,TRBJ1-2,TRBV30
TGTGCCAGCAGCTTTGCGGGGGTTCTGGAGCAGTTCTTC,CASSFAGVLEQFF,NA,TRBD2,TRBJ2-1,TRBV5-6
TGTGCCAGCAGTGAGAATAAACAGGGTACCTATGGCTACACCTTC,CASSENKQGTYGYTF,NA,NA,TRBJ1-2,TRBV6-1
TGTGCCAGCAGCACTACGGCCACTAGCGGGGGGGGCACAGATACGCAGTATTTT,CASSTTATSGGGTDTQYF,NA,TRBD2,TRBJ2-3,TRBV9
TGTGCCACCAGTGATCCCGGGACTAATGAAAAACTGTTTTTT,CATSDPGTNEKLFF,NA,NA,TRBJ1-4,TRBV24-1
TGTGCCAGCACCCAAACAGGGGTCGGGCGCAATCAGCCCCAGCATTTT,CASTQTGVGRNQPQHF,few,TRBD1,TRBJ1-5,TRBV28
TGTGCCAGCAGTCCCGCAGGGCCGTCCTACAATGAGCAGTTCTTC,CASSPAGPSYNEQFF,NA,NA,TRBJ2-1,TRBV27
TGTGCCAGCAGCTTACTCCCGGAGGGGGATACGCAGTATTTT,CASSLLPEGDTQYF,NA,NA,TRBJ2-3,TRBV7-2
TGTGCCAGCAGTGATCACGGGAATAGCAATCAGCCCCAGCATTTT,CASSDHGNSNQPQHF,NA,NA,TRBJ1-5,TRBV2
TGTGCCACCAGTGATGGACTGAGCAATCAGCCCCAGCATTTT,CATSDGLSNQPQHF,NA,NA,TRBJ1-5,TRBV24-1
TGTGCCAGCAGCCTCATACGAGGTCTAGCGGGGGGCACAGATACGCAGTATTTT,CASSLIRGLAGGTDTQYF,NA,TRBD2,TRBJ2-3,TRBV3-1/TRBV3-2
TGTGCCAGCAGCCTCTTAGACAGGGCGAACACTGAAGCTTTCTTT,CASSLLDRANTEAFF,NA,TRBD1,TRBJ1-1,TRBV2
TGTGCCGGCAAGCGGGGGGGCCTCGATGAGCAGTTCTTC,CAGKRGGLDEQFF,NA,TRBD2,TRBJ2-1,TRBV6-6
TGTGCCAGCAGCCTAAGGCCGGGACTTGCGAACACAGATACGCAGTATTTT,CASSLRPGLANTDTQYF,NA,NA,TRBJ2-3,TRBV7-2
TGTGCCAGCAGTTACGACGCTAAAGGACAGTCGGATAATTCACCCCTCCACTTT,CASSYDAKGQSDNSPLHF,once,NA,TRBJ1-6,TRBV6-2/TRBV6-3